A single sample is the source of the 27 T cell receptor beta chains below, sequenced in a study of control samples from healthy donors and cancer patients. TCRdb's table, derived via immunoSEQ multiplex PCR, lists solely in-frame clones and lacks some. The sample has about 210,000 clones. The sequencing input was blood. The receptors shown here come from a woman under 40 in good health.

V and J are TRBV27 and TRBJ2-2; D uncertain. Trimming shortened V by 0 bases and J by 4 bases, and 9 bases separated the two germline ends. Germline CDR1 MNHEY, CDR2 SMNVEV (reference sequence). The CDR3 is 15 amino acids. The CDR3 coding sequence is TGTGCCAGCAGTTTATCGATACAGTTCACCGGGGAGCTGTTTTTT. Its translation is CASSLSIQFTGELFF.

This rearrangement joins TRBV7-2 to TRBJ1-1, with D maybe TRBD1 (5 bases). With 1 base removed from V and 7 bases from J, the gap between germline ends came to 13 bases. CDR3 length: 14 amino acids. CDR1 and CDR2 from the germline V gene are SGHTA and FQGNSA. CDR3: CASSLVQTGGEAFF. The CDR3 nucleotides read TGTGCCAGCAGCTTAGTCCAGACTGGGGGTGAAGCTTTCTTT. The variable domain in full, with the rest retrieved from reference TRBV7-2 and TRBJ1-1, is GAGVSQSPSNKVTEKGKDVELRCDPISGHTALYWYRQSLGQGLEFLIYFQGNSAPDKSGLPSDRFSAERTGGSVSTLTIQRTQQEDSAVYLCASSLVQTGGEAFFGQGTRLTVV.

The chain is built from TRBV18 and TRBJ1-3; 7 nucleotides match TRBD1. The CDR3 runs 15 residues. The V and J ends lost 1 base and 4 bases, in that order; junction bases with no gene match: 4. Germline V gene lookup returns CDR1 KGHSH and CDR2 LQKENI. CDR3 amino acids: CASSPQRGQGNTIYF. Written as DNA, the CDR3 is TGTGCCAGCTCACCACAAAGGGGGCAGGGAAACACCATATATTTT.

The chain employs TRBV7-2 and TRBJ1-2, with TRBD1 matching 8 bases. The germline CDR1 and CDR2 sequences are SGHTA and FQGNSA. The CDR3 is 15 residues long. The V and J ends lost 5 bases and 8 bases, in that order; junction bases with no gene match: 13. CDR3 loop: CASSPVVGTGRGYTF. The CDR3 DNA reads TGTGCCAGCAGCCCGGTTGTAGGGACAGGCAGGGGCTACACCTTC.

J is TRBJ2-5 and V is TRBV4-2, with 11 bases matching TRBD2. Unmatched junction bases numbered 10, after V lost 2 bases and J lost 2 bases. Germline V CDR1 and CDR2: LGHNA, YNFKEQ. The CDR3 length is 18 residues. The CDR3 region has the DNA TGTGCCAGCAGCCAAATGCGGAGCTTAGCGGGGGGGCAAGAGACCCAGTACTTC. Protein: CASSQMRSLAGGQETQYF.

The chain has TRBV29-1 and TRBJ1-6; D remains ambiguous. V was clipped by 4 bases and J by 5 bases, with 12 bases between them. The CDR3 runs to 14 residues. Germline CDR1 SQVTM, CDR2 ANQGSEA. The CDR3 nucleotides are TGCAGCGTTGCTGTCGGAACGAATAATTCACCCCTCCACTTT. It translates to CSVAVGTNNSPLHF.

This rearrangement joins TRBV5-1 to TRBJ1-5; D is unresolved. Trimming shortened V by 3 bases and J by 4 bases, and 8 bases separated the two germline ends. The CDR3 loop spans 13 amino acids. Germline CDR1 is SGHRS and CDR2 is YFSETQ. As DNA, the CDR3 is TGCGCCAGCAGCTCGCGGGTTAATCAGCCCCAGCATTTT. Protein sequence: CASSSRVNQPQHF.

The chain employs TRBV6-6 and TRBJ1-5, with no clear D. V was clipped by 2 bases and J by 0 bases, with 8 bases between them. The CDR3 consists of 15 residues. The V gene's germline CDR1 is MNHNY and CDR2 SVGAGI (reference sequence). CDR3 bases: TGTGCCAGCAGTTACGGTAAGGGTAGCAATCAGCCCCAGCATTTT. Amino acid sequence: CASSYGKGSNQPQHF.

The genes are TRBV28 and TRBJ1-2, with D possibly TRBD1 on 5 matching bases. The germline CDR1 and CDR2 sequences are MDHEN and SYDVKM. V gave up 8 bases and J gave up 6 bases, with 19 bases separating them. This CDR3 has 14 amino acids. The CDR3 is CASVWGGGANGYTF. For the CDR3, the DNA is TGTGCCAGCGTATGGGGAGGAGGGGCGAATGGCTACACCTTC.

V and J are TRBV14 and TRBJ2-1; a weak D match, TRBD2 (7 bases). The CDR3 has 14 amino acids. V shed 4 bases and J shed 7 bases, with 14 bases lying between them. Looked up from germline, CDR1 is SGHDN and CDR2 is FVKESK. The CDR3 is CASSLLGRGNEQFF. CDR3 bases: TGTGCCAGCAGCCTCCTAGGGAGGGGGAATGAGCAGTTCTTC.

The chain carries TRBV10-1 and TRBJ2-3; no firm D call. V lost 3 bases, J lost 2 bases, and 15 bases lay in between. Germline V gene sequence: CDR1 WNHNN, CDR2 SYGVQD (reference sequence). The CDR3 totals 16 residues. The CDR3 is CASSEVASRITDTQYF. In DNA form, the CDR3 reads TGCGCCAGCAGTGAAGTAGCCAGCCGGATCACAGATACGCAGTATTTT.

The genes are TRBV7-2 and TRBJ2-7; D unclear. The germline V gene encodes CDR1 SGHTA and CDR2 FQGNSA. The CDR3 spans 13 residues. The germline V and J ends were trimmed by 5 bases and 3 bases, with 11 bases remaining between them. CDR3 residues: CASSANTRYEQYF. CDR3 nucleotide sequence: TGTGCCAGCAGCGCGAATACCCGCTACGAGCAGTACTTC.

Points on this clone: This same CDR3 is encoded by further DNA sequences in the sample. V is TRBV5-6 and J is TRBJ1-1; the D is unclear. The CDR3 consists of 13 residues. The V end was cut by 0 bases, the J end by 1 base, with 4 bases between. CDR1 and CDR2 (germline): SGHDT, YYEEEE. The CDR3 protein is CASSLGGNTEAFF. The CDR3 DNA reads TGTGCCAGCAGCTTGGGCGGGAACACTGAAGCTTTCTTT.

This chain uses TRBV6-5 with TRBJ1-1; D is ambiguous. The germline gives CDR1 MNHEY, CDR2 SVGAGI. The V and J ends lost 8 bases and 5 bases respectively, with 15 bases between them. This CDR3 has 13 amino acids. This CDR3 is CASDSALRTEAFF. DNA of the CDR3: TGTGCCAGCGATTCCGCCTTGAGGACTGAAGCTTTCTTT.

This chain joins TRBV27 and TRBJ2-1; tentative D call: TRBD2 (7 bases). Germline V gives CDR1 MNHEY, CDR2 SMNVEV (reference sequence). The CDR3 length is 12 residues. The V end was cut by 9 bases, the J end by 5 bases, with 11 bases between. The CDR3 here is CASRGGDNEQFF. CDR3 sequence (DNA): TGTGCCAGTAGGGGGGGTGACAATGAGCAGTTCTTC.

This sequence joins TRBV28 and TRBJ1-2; 9 bases are a match to TRBD1. J lost 5 bases, V lost 8 bases, and 12 bases had no gene match. Germline V gene lookup returns CDR1 MDHEN and CDR2 SYDVKM. This CDR3 has 15 residues. In DNA, the CDR3 is TGTGCCAGCCAGATTGGGACAGGGAGTCCTTATGGCTACACCTTC. Amino acids: CASQIGTGSPYGYTF.

The chain employs TRBV28 and TRBJ2-2, with 7 nucleotides matching TRBD1. The V and J ends lost 5 bases and 7 bases, in that order; junction bases with no gene match: 10. The CDR3 runs 15 residues. Germline CDR1 is MDHEN and CDR2 is SYDVKM. The CDR3 DNA reads as TGTGCCAGCAGTCCCCGACAGGGAACGGTCGGGGAGCTGTTTTTT. Encoded protein: CASSPRQGTVGELFF. Full variable domain (outside the CDR3, taken from reference TRBV28 and TRBJ2-2): DVKVTQSSRYLVKRTGEKVFLECVQDMDHENMFWYRQDPGLGLRLIYFSYDVKMKEKGDIPEGYSVSREKKERFSLILESASTNQTSMYLCASSPRQGTVGELFFGEGSRLTVL.

This chain links TRBV29-1 with TRBJ1-2, with D maybe TRBD1 (5 bases). Between the trimmed V and J ends, which lost 1 base and 2 bases, there was a span of 14 bases. The CDR3 spans 15 residues. Per germline, CDR1 SQVTM and CDR2 ANQGSEA. The CDR3 DNA follows: TGCAGCGTTGAAGGGGCAGGGTTGGGGAACTATGGCTACACCTTC. It is translated as CSVEGAGLGNYGYTF.

The V and J genes are TRBV28 and TRBJ2-7, with unresolved D. CDR1 is MDHEN and CDR2 is SYDVKM in the germline V gene. V lost 10 bases and J lost 3, with 13 bases in between. CDR3 length equals 12 residues. DNA for the CDR3: TGTGCCACCTCCTTTCGAGTCTACGAGCAGTACTTC. As protein: CATSFRVYEQYF. The entire variable domain, with the rest obtained from reference TRBV28 and TRBJ2-7, is as follows: DVKVTQSSRYLVKRTGEKVFLECVQDMDHENMFWYRQDPGLGLRLIYFSYDVKMKEKGDIPEGYSVSREKKERFSLILESASTNQTSMYLCATSFRVYEQYFGPGTRLTVT.

This chain's CDR3 is CASSLATGGDEQYF. The CDR3 DNA follows: TGTGCCAGCAGCTTAGCGACAGGGGGCGACGAGCAGTACTTC. V is TRBV11-2 and J is TRBJ2-7; 10 bases map to TRBD1. The germline CDR1 and CDR2 sequences are SGHAT and FQNNGV. The CDR3 has 14 amino acids. After removal of 1 base from V and 5 bases from J, the junction contained 2 bases not matched to a gene. Full variable domain (missing parts from reference TRBV11-2 and TRBJ2-7): EAGVAQSPRYKIIEKRQSVAFWCNPISGHATLYWYQQILGQGPKLLIQFQNNGVVDDSQLPKDRFSAERLKGVDSTLKIQPAKLEDSAVYLCASSLATGGDEQYFGPGTRLTVT.

In nucleotides, the CDR3 is TGTGCCAGCAGTGAAGCGGGGAAAAACAATGAGCAGTTCTTC. Residues: CASSEAGKNNEQFF. This chain uses TRBV2 with TRBJ2-1; D remains ambiguous. The ends were cut back, 0 bases at V and 5 bases at J, with 8 bases in the middle. From germline, CDR1 is SNHLY and CDR2 FYNNEI. The CDR3 is made up of 14 amino acids.

This sequence joins TRBV20-1 and TRBJ2-5; D gene ambiguous. This CDR3 has 15 residues. Germline-derived CDR1 and CDR2 are DFQATT and SNEGSKA (reference sequence). The V and J ends lost 3 bases and 0 bases respectively, with 14 bases between them. The DNA for the CDR3 is TGCAGTGCTAGTCGTCACTGGCCGTACCAAGAGACCCAGTACTTC. The encoded protein is CSASRHWPYQETQYF.

Concerning this clone: A read error may produce the germline difference seen at one junction end. CDR3 sequence reads: CVSSLVRGGVYEQYF. The CDR3 nucleotides are TGCGTCAGCAGCTTGGTCAGGGGGGGAGTATACGAGCAGTACTTC. This chain links TRBV5-1 with TRBJ2-7; the D gene could be TRBD1 or TRBD2 (7 bases each). The CDR3 is 15 residues long. CDR1 SGHRS and CDR2 YFSETQ come from the germline V gene.

The V gene is TRBV6-4, the J gene TRBJ2-3; D gene unclear. Trimming took 2 bases from V and 2 from J, leaving 5 bases between them. Germline assignment: CDR1 MRHNA and CDR2 SNTAGT. The CDR3 has 13 residues. For the CDR3, the DNA is TGTGCCAGCAGTGACCTCACCACAGATACGCAGTATTTT. It codes for CASSDLTTDTQYF.

J is TRBJ1-4 and V is TRBV19; D is uncertain. V lost 6 bases and J 7 bases, leaving 15 bases between the germline ends. The V gene's germline CDR1 is LNHDA and CDR2 SQIVND (reference sequence). There are 14 residues in the CDR3. CDR3 region: CASSTALRSEKLFF. CDR3 DNA sequence: TGTGCCAGTAGCACGGCGTTGCGCAGTGAAAAACTGTTTTTT.

The CDR3 is CASSIQGLETQYF. The CDR3, as DNA: TGTGCCAGCAGCATACAGGGACTGGAGACCCAGTACTTC. The V call is TRBV7-2, the J call TRBJ2-5; either TRBD1 or TRBD2 may fit D (6 bases each). Germline V CDR1 and CDR2: SGHTA, FQGNSA. The CDR3 spans 13 residues. V lost 5 bases and J lost 5, with 12 bases in between.

This chain links TRBV4-2 with TRBJ1-2, with a weak D call TRBD1 (6 bases). Germline CDR1 LGHNA, CDR2 YNFKEQ. With 0 bases removed from V and 8 bases from J, the gap between germline ends came to 22 bases. The CDR3 length is 17 residues. CDR3 loop: CASSQETAGGAVKGYTF. In DNA form, the CDR3 reads TGTGCCAGCAGCCAAGAGACGGCGGGGGGGGCCGTGAAGGGCTACACCTTC.